This T cell receptor (beta chain) was found in a study of T cell repertoires in cytomegalovirus infection. Whole-study results and caveats: HLA-C-restricted TCR beta clonotypes specific for CMV led the ex vivo response.

The CDR3 extends over 15 amino acids. J lost 1 base, V lost 3 bases, and 5 bases had no gene match. Germline CDR1 is MDHEN and CDR2 is SYDVKM. TCRdb called the reads again in MiXCR, with one record for every CDR3 protein. The table has hundreds of thousands of distinct CDR3 sequences, around 6.6% seen once. This clonotype came up many times. Its antigen is unidentified. The sample taken for sequencing was PBMCs. The sequence derives from a human donor in good health (CMV status not recorded). Some clones in this sample may be carry-over from other donors' samples. The rearrangement joins TRBV28 to TRBJ2-7; TRBD1 aligns across 8 bases. CDR3 residues: CASSFRQGLSYEQYF. Written as DNA, the CDR3 is TGTGCCAGCAGTTTTCGACAGGGGCTTTCCTACGAGCAGTACTTC.